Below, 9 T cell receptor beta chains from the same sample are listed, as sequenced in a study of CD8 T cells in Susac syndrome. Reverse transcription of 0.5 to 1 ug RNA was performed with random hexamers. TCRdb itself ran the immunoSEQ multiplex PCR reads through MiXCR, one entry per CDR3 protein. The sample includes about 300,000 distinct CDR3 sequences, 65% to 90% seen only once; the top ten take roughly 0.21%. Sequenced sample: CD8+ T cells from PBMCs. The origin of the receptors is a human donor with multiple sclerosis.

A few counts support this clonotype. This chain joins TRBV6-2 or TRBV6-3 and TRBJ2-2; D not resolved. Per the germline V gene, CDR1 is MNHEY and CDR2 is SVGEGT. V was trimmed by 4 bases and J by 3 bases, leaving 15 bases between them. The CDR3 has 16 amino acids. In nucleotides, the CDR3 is TGTGCCAGCAGTTCGCGCCGGGTTTCCGACACCGGGGAGCTGTTTTTT. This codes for CASSSRRVSDTGELFF.

The CDR3 DNA reads TGTGCCAGCATGTCCGAGGGAGAAAACTATGGCTACACCTTC. It yields the protein CASMSEGENYGYTF. V usage is TRBV27 and J usage is TRBJ1-2; no firm D call. Germline CDR1 is MNHEY and CDR2 is SMNVEV (reference sequence). The CDR3 sequence is 14 residues long. Trimming pared 7 bases from V and 2 bases from J, leaving 14 bases between.

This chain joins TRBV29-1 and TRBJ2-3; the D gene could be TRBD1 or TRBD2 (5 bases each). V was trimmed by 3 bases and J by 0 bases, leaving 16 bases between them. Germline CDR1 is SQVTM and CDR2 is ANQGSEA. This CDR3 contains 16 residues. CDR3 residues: CSVEGVGTGSTDTQYF. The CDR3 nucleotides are TGCAGCGTTGAGGGAGTGGGGACGGGGAGCACAGATACGCAGTATTTT.

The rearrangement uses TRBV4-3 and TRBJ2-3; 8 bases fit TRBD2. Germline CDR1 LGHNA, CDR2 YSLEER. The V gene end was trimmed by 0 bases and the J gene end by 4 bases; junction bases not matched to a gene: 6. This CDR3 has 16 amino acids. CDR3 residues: CASSQDQRERADTQYF. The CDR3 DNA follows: TGCGCCAGCAGCCAAGATCAGCGGGAGAGGGCAGATACGCAGTATTTT.

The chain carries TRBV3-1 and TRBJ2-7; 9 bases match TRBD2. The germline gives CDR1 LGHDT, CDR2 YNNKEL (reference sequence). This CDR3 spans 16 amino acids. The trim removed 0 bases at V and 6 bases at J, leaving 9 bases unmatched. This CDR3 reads CASSQDFAGGAREQYF. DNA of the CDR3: TGTGCCAGCAGCCAAGATTTCGCGGGAGGGGCTCGCGAGCAGTACTTC.

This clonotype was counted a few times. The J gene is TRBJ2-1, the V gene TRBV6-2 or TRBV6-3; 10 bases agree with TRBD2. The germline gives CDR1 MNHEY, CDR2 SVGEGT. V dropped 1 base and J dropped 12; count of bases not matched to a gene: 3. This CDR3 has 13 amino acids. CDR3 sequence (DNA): TGTGCCAGCAGTTACTGGCTAGCGGGAGTGCAGTTCTTC. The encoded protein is CASSYWLAGVQFF.

The CDR3 sequence is CSVAGYSGSLNEQYF. CDR3 DNA sequence: TGCAGCGTTGCCGGGTATAGCGGGAGTCTCAACGAGCAGTACTTC. The chain recombines TRBV29-1 with TRBJ2-7; the match to TRBD2 covers 9 bases. From germline, CDR1 is SQVTM and CDR2 ANQGSEA. V was pared by 4 bases and J by 5 bases, with 12 bases of the junction left unmatched. There are 15 residues in the CDR3.

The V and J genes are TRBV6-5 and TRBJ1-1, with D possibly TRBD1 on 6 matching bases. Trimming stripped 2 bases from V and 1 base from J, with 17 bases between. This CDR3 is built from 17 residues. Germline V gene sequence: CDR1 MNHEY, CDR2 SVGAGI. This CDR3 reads CASSYGGNQGPNTEAFF. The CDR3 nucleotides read TGTGCCAGCAGTTACGGGGGGAATCAGGGGCCGAACACTGAAGCTTTCTTT.

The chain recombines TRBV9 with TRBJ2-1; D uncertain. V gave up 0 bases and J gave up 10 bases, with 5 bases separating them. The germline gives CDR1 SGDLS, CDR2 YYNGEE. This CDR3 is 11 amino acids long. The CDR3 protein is CASSVDWEQFF. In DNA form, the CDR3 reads TGTGCCAGCAGCGTAGACTGGGAGCAGTTCTTC.